Listed below are T cell receptor beta chains from one sample, sequenced in a study of T cell responses to AZD1222 COVID-19 vaccine. Sequenced by immunoSEQ multiplex PCR; TCRdb stores in-frame clones only, minus some. The sample lists tens of thousands of clones, around 82% occurring once. This specimen was peripheral blood, taken 28 days after the second AZD1222 dose. The receptors here all came from an adult who received the AZD1222 COVID-19 vaccine. CDR3s include the opening cysteine and the closing phenylalanine or tryptophan. The D gene is left open where the match is weak.

d_gene | v_gene | CDR3aa
NA | TRBV19 | CASSIGGSYEQYF
NA | TRBV29-1 | CSVATRTGEKLFF
NA | TRBV7-3 | CASSEESGDYNEQFF
NA | TRBV7-2 | CASSLGGGQPQHF
NA | TRBV14 | CASSQGTFNYGYTF
NA | TRBV6-5 | CASSSPGGRTYEQYF
NA | TRBV3-1/TRBV3-2 | CASSRATGQNNSPLHF
NA | TRBV7-8 | CASSLMGRTNEKLFF
NA | TRBV5-1 | CASSVGDGTNYGYTF
NA | TRBV7-2 | CASSLDSRGAYGYTF
NA | TRBV6-1 | CATFLPPPNEKLFF
TRBD2 | TRBV29-1 | CSKGLAGVQFF
NA | TRBV28 | CASSLPQGTGAYEQYF
NA | TRBV6-5 | CASSYSLRSQADTIYF
NA | TRBV12-3/TRBV12-4 | CASSLDWRIEAFF
NA | TRBV10-3 | CAISESGYYYEQYF
NA | TRBV11-3 | CASSLDGNQGSETQYF
NA | TRBV7-2 | CASSTAPGHGDSPLHF
TRBD2 | TRBV9 | CASSPRRGGLDEQYF
NA | TRBV19 | CASSIGSTHSYEQYF
NA | TRBV7-2 | CASRVRSSSYEQYF
TRBD1 | TRBV19 | CASSRDRAKRPQHF
TRBD2 | TRBV10-3 | CAISSGPRLADFNEQFF
NA | TRBV29-1 | CSVVGGVEVGYTF
NA | TRBV2 | CASNRETYEQYF
TRBD1 | TRBV28 | CASSSSGQVRHSPLHF
NA | TRBV4-1 | CASSHRGQLRGNTIYF
TRBD1 | TRBV19 | CASSSRQGANEQYF
NA | TRBV5-6 | CASSHGGGYTF
TRBD2 | TRBV19 | CASSSTSGGEQFF
NA | TRBV20-1 | CSARYQETQYF
TRBD2 | TRBV2 | CASSEREGDEQFF
TRBD1 | TRBV7-2 | CASSLGLDRAQETQYF
TRBD2 | TRBV5-1 | CASSSGTSGNTDTQYF
NA | TRBV4-1 | CASSQAGSGNTIYF
NA | TRBV27 | CASSLEALGGYTF
NA | TRBV7-3 | CASSLTRTRNNEQFF
TRBD1 | TRBV7-8 | CASSPYRGRDTEAFF
NA | TRBV5-1 | CASSLEPMGMGEAFF
NA | TRBV10-3 | CASRDSAYEQYF
TRBD1 | TRBV3-1/TRBV3-2 | CASSRDSFYEQYF
NA | TRBV13 | CASSPGPEKLFF
NA | TRBV7-9 | CASSLEPYEQYF
TRBD2 | TRBV2 | CASRPGGVYNEQFF
TRBD1 | TRBV2 | CASSDGGRGKTGANVLTF
TRBD2 | TRBV7-9 | CASSLPRLAGSPGELFF
TRBD2 | TRBV2 | CASLAENSYEQFF
NA | TRBV4-1 | CASSQHRVENQPQHF
TRBD2 | TRBV9 | CASSLGLVEPDTQYF
TRBD2 | TRBV27 | CASSLSGTSSGRDTQYF